This T cell receptor beta chain is drawn from a study of T cells in Graves' hyperthyroidism and ophthalmopathy. Regarding the study as a whole: Blood samples included most of the expanded thyroid clonotypes exceeding 0.001. Ophthalmopathy was predicted by the model a median of approximately 6 months ahead of onset.

Patients with ophthalmopathy all had a Clinical Activity Score of at least 3, a NOSPECS grade of at least 4 and duration under 3 months. For the diagnoses, clinical symptoms, serum thyroxine and TRAb, thyroid ultrasound and orbital computed tomography were used. This clonotype was counted at least ten times. What it recognizes is unknown. Regions amplified from RNA transcripts were the TCR beta CDR3 regions. HTBI primers drove first-round RT-PCR of the TCR CDR3. TCRdb re-analysed the multiplex PCR reads in MiXCR, keeping a single row per CDR3 protein. The sample comprises hundreds of thousands of distinct CDR3 sequences, around 16% of which are singletons, and about 3.5% rests with the top ten. This sequence originates from a woman in her 40s with Graves' ophthalmopathy. Sample: blood.

The CDR3 protein is CASSSTNEQFF. Here the CDR3 DNA reads TGCGCCAGCAGTTCAACCAATGAGCAGTTCTTC. The V gene is TRBV10-2, the J gene TRBJ2-1; the D is unclear. Germline CDR1 and CDR2: WSHSY and SAAADI. The V end lost 5 bases, the J end lost 6 bases, and 5 bases lay between the germline ends. CDR3 length: 11 amino acids.